This is a list of T cell receptor beta chains from one sample in a study of post-analysis software for immune sequencing data. TCRdb reprocessed the PCR reads with MiXCR, giving one entry per CDR3 protein. The profile shows about 760,000 distinct CDR3 sequences, roughly 29% of them singletons. Sequenced: blood. These receptors originate from a girl aged 10 to 17 with multiple sclerosis. The CDR3 runs from the conserved cysteine through the conserved F or W. D genes are given only for firm matches. Clone size is not always given. Where it is, it says once, few, many or a class for expanded clones.

v_gene,d_gene,abundance,j_gene,CDR3nt,CDR3aa
TRBV29-1,NA,few,TRBJ2-5,TGCAGCGTGGAGGTGTGGCAGGGAGAAGAGACCCAGTACTTC,CSVEVWQGEETQYF
TRBV27,NA,few,TRBJ2-7,TGTGCCAGCAGTTTAAAGAGGTACCCTAGCGAGCAGTACTTC,CASSLKRYPSEQYF
TRBV20-1,NA,NA,TRBJ2-5,TGCAGTGCTAGTTTTATCCGGGGCCAAGAGACCCAGTACTTC,CSASFIRGQETQYF
TRBV5-8,NA,few,TRBJ2-3,TGTGCCAGCAGCTTGGTTTCCAGGAGCACAGATACGCAGTATTTT,CASSLVSRSTDTQYF
TRBV7-2,NA,few,TRBJ1-2,TGTGCCAGCAGCTTAGTGCCGGGTGGTCCTAACTATGGCTACACCTTC,CASSLVPGGPNYGYTF
TRBV7-7,NA,few,TRBJ2-1,TGTGCTAGCAGCTTGGCGGCAGCAGGGCCCTACAATGAGCAGTTCTTC,CASSLAAAGPYNEQFF
TRBV28,NA,few,TRBJ1-2,TGTGCCAGCAGCTTGGACAGTACTAACTATGGCTACACCTTC,CASSLDSTNYGYTF
TRBV29-1,NA,NA,TRBJ2-7,TGCAGCGTAGGGGATCAGGGCCCCGAGCAGTACTTC,CSVGDQGPEQYF
TRBV24-1,NA,NA,TRBJ2-2,TGTGCCACCAGTGATGGGAACCGCGGGGAGCTGTTTTTT,CATSDGNRGELFF
TRBV20-1,TRBD2,NA,TRBJ2-5,TGCAGTGCTTTAGCGGGGGTCTTGGAGACCCAGTACTTC,CSALAGVLETQYF
TRBV20-1,NA,NA,TRBJ1-2,TGCAGTGCTACCTTCCCTTTCGGGGGTAACTATGGCTACACCTTC,CSATFPFGGNYGYTF
TRBV4-3,NA,few,TRBJ2-5,TGCGCCAGCAGCCAAGGCCGGGCGGGGGCACAAGAGACCCAGTACTTC,CASSQGRAGAQETQYF
TRBV29-1,NA,many,TRBJ2-7,TGCAGCTGCCGGGGGATGGGGTTGGGCGAGCAGTACTTC,CSCRGMGLGEQYF
TRBV7-8,TRBD1,many,TRBJ2-7,TGTGCCAGCAGCCCTCCGGGACAGAGCTCCTACGAGCAGTACTTC,CASSPPGQSSYEQYF
TRBV6-1,TRBD1,NA,TRBJ1-1,TGTGCCAATACGGACAGGGAAGGGCAAGCTTTCTTT,CANTDREGQAFF
TRBV27,NA,few,TRBJ2-5,TGTGCCAGCAGTTCTTACCTCGGGACCGACTACCTGGAGCAGTACTTC,CASSSYLGTDYLEQYF
TRBV7-2,NA,NA,TRBJ1-5,TGTGCCAGCAGACAGGGCGGGACCGATAGTCAGCCCCAGCATTTT,CASRQGGTDSQPQHF
TRBV3-1,NA,NA,TRBJ1-2,TGTGCCAGCAGCCGAGCGGAGGACTATGGCTACACCTTC,CASSRAEDYGYTF
TRBV11-2,TRBD1,NA,TRBJ2-5,TGTGCCAGCAGCTTATCAGGGGGCAGACAAGAGACCCAGTACTTC,CASSLSGGRQETQYF
TRBV20-1,NA,many,TRBJ2-5,TGCAGTGCTAGTTGGGAGACCCAGTACTTC,CSASWETQYF
TRBV12-3/TRBV12-4,NA,NA,TRBJ2-7,TGTGCCAGCAGTTTGTTTCGAGTGGGGGATCAGTACTTC,CASSLFRVGDQYF
TRBV28,TRBD1,many,TRBJ2-7,TGTGCCGGCTCGGAGGACAGGGGGCCCTACGAGCAGTACTTC,CAGSEDRGPYEQYF
TRBV15,NA,few,TRBJ2-2,TGTGCCACCAGCAGAGGGGTTGAGTCGGGCACCGGGGAGCTGTTTTTT,CATSRGVESGTGELFF
TRBV7-2,TRBD2,NA,TRBJ2-7,TGTGCCAGCAGGGTGGGCACTAGCGGTTACAATGAGCAGTACTTC,CASRVGTSGYNEQYF
TRBV27,TRBD1,once,TRBJ2-3,TGTGCCAGCAGACCTCCTCAACAGGGGACGTTCACAGATACGCAGTATTTT,CASRPPQQGTFTDTQYF
TRBV20-1,NA,few,TRBJ2-1,TGCAGTGCTAGAGTCTTAGGGGGCAATGAGCAGTTCTTC,CSARVLGGNEQFF
TRBV5-1,NA,NA,TRBJ1-2,TGCGCCAGCAGCTTGGAGGGACGGGCTCCCTATGGCTACACCTTC,CASSLEGRAPYGYTF
TRBV20-1,NA,NA,TRBJ1-5,TGCAGTGCTAGAACTCCGAGCACCCAGCATTTT,CSARTPSTQHF
TRBV6-6,TRBD2,NA,TRBJ2-5,TGTGCCAGCAGTTACGCGCGGGGGGAGACCCAGTACTTC,CASSYARGETQYF
TRBV29-1,NA,NA,TRBJ2-1,TGCAGCGTATTAGTTCTTGAGAAATCAACCTACAATGAGCAGTTCTTC,CSVLVLEKSTYNEQFF
TRBV15,NA,NA,TRBJ2-3,TGTGCCACCAGCAGCCCGGTGGTGGGCACAGATACGCAGTATTTT,CATSSPVVGTDTQYF
TRBV14,TRBD2,once,TRBJ2-7,TGTGCCAGCAGCCAAGATCTTTGGGGGGGCGAGCAGTACTTC,CASSQDLWGGEQYF
TRBV20-1,NA,NA,TRBJ1-1,TGCAGTGCTAGAGATCCTGTGACAATGAACACTGAAGCTTTCTTT,CSARDPVTMNTEAFF
TRBV7-2,TRBD2,NA,TRBJ2-3,TGTGCCAGCAGCCCGACTTGGACTAGATTCACAGATACGCAGTATTTT,CASSPTWTRFTDTQYF
TRBV29-1,TRBD2,NA,TRBJ2-1,TGCAGCGTGAGCATTTTGGCGGGAGGGCCGGGTGAGCAGTGCTTC,CSVSILAGGPGEQCF
TRBV24-1,NA,NA,TRBJ2-7,TGTGCCACCAGTGACAGGACCCGGGGGGAGCAGTACTTC,CATSDRTRGEQYF
TRBV5-1,NA,NA,TRBJ2-6,TGCGCCAGCAGCTCTGGGGGAAACTCAGCAGGGGCCAACGTCCGGACTTTC,CASSSGGNSAGANVRTF
TRBV7-9,TRBD1,NA,TRBJ2-5,TGTGCCAGCAGCCCAAGGGGACAGGGGACCGGAGAGACCCAGTACTTC,CASSPRGQGTGETQYF
TRBV4-2,TRBD1,few,TRBJ1-6,TGTGCCAGCAGCCAAGCCCGAGAGCGGTCTTGGACAGGGGTTTCACCCCTCCACTTT,CASSQARERSWTGVSPLHF
TRBV9,TRBD2,few,TRBJ2-7,TGTGCCAGCAGCCCAAGACTAGCGGGGAACTACGAGCAGTACTTC,CASSPRLAGNYEQYF
TRBV15,TRBD2,few,TRBJ2-2,TGTGCCACCAGCAGAGGGGCTAGCGGGGACACCGGGGAGCTGTTTTTT,CATSRGASGDTGELFF
TRBV27,TRBD1,many,TRBJ2-7,TGTGCCAGCAGTCCCGACAGGGGAGGTTACGAGCAGTACTTC,CASSPDRGGYEQYF
TRBV7-2,NA,NA,TRBJ1-5,TGTGCCAGCAGCCCCGACTCTTTTGGTGCTCAGCCCCAGCATTTT,CASSPDSFGAQPQHF
TRBV28,TRBD1,NA,TRBJ1-5,TGTGCCAGCACCGCCCGGGACAGGGGTTATTATAGCAATCAGCCCCAGCATTTT,CASTARDRGYYSNQPQHF
TRBV7-2,NA,NA,TRBJ1-6,TGTGCCAGCAGCCGAGACGGCGGACGCGTAGCTTCACCCCTCCACTTT,CASSRDGGRVASPLHF
TRBV18,NA,NA,TRBJ2-7,TGTGCCAGCTCACCACGGGGACTTGAGGAGCAGTACTTC,CASSPRGLEEQYF
TRBV28,NA,NA,TRBJ2-3,TGTGCCAGCAGTTTTGTGACGGGACTCAGCACAGATACGCAGTATTTT,CASSFVTGLSTDTQYF
TRBV18,NA,few,TRBJ2-7,TGTGCCAGCTCACCACTAGACGGTACCTACGAGCAGTACTTC,CASSPLDGTYEQYF
TRBV24-1,NA,few,TRBJ1-5,TGTGCCACCAGTGACCGGAACCGACAGGTTGTATTCCCTAGCAATCAGCCCCAGCATTTT,CATSDRNRQVVFPSNQPQHF
TRBV11-2,NA,few,TRBJ2-7,TGTGCCAGCAGCTTAGTCGACGGACCCTACGAGCAGTACTTC,CASSLVDGPYEQYF
TRBV27,TRBD1,few,TRBJ1-5,TGTGCCAGCAGTTTATCCGGGACAGGCATCAATCAGCCCCAGCATTTT,CASSLSGTGINQPQHF
TRBV6-2/TRBV6-3,NA,few,TRBJ1-5,TGTGCCAGCAGTTACGGCCGGGATCAGCCCCAGCATTTT,CASSYGRDQPQHF
TRBV5-1,NA,NA,TRBJ2-3,TGCGCCTCTGGACCGGGTCAAATTAGCACAGATACGCAGTATTTT,CASGPGQISTDTQYF
TRBV7-9,NA,NA,TRBJ2-2,TGTGCCAGCAGACCCAGCGTGGGCTCTCTGGAGTTCGGGGAGCTGTTTTTT,CASRPSVGSLEFGELFF
TRBV12-3/TRBV12-4,NA,NA,TRBJ1-4,TGTACCAGCACCTTAGGGACCCTGCTAGGTACTAATGAAAAACTGTTTTTT,CTSTLGTLLGTNEKLFF
TRBV7-2,TRBD2,once,TRBJ2-1,TGTGTCAGCAGCTTAGCGGGAGGTTACAATGAGCAGTTCTTC,CVSSLAGGYNEQFF
TRBV6-5,NA,NA,TRBJ1-1,TGTGCCAGCAGTTACTCATTATGGGGAAGTGAAGCTTTCTTT,CASSYSLWGSEAFF
TRBV6-6,NA,few,TRBJ2-3,TGTGCCACCGGGGGACGGCATGTTGGCACAGATACGCAGTATTTT,CATGGRHVGTDTQYF
TRBV2,NA,NA,TRBJ1-2,TGTGCCAGCAGTGAAGCAACAGGGATCGGTGGCTACACCTTC,CASSEATGIGGYTF
TRBV24-1,NA,few,TRBJ2-3,TGTGCCACCAGTGATTTGTCGGATACGCAGTATTTT,CATSDLSDTQYF